The next 31 T cell receptor beta chains were all read from a single sample in a study of graft-versus-host responses after intestinal transplantation. Measured with immunoSEQ multiplex PCR; TCRdb has only the in-frame clones, and not every one. Of 10,000 to 15,000 clones listed, roughly 29% are singletons. Plating of roughly 200,000 CFSE-labeled responder cells was done together with roughly 200,000 irradiated, violet-dye-labeled stimulator cells. This specimen was alloreactive CD8+ T cells from a mixed lymphocyte reaction culture, taken before intestinal transplant. Subset: CFSE-low proliferating T cells sorted from roughly 6-day pre-transplant mixed lymphocyte reaction (GvH or HvG direction). Receptors originate from a human patient who received an intestinal transplant.

CDR3: CASSSQSGAWTEAFF. The DNA of the CDR3 is TGTGCCAGCAGTTCGCAATCGGGCGCATGGACTGAAGCTTTCTTT. The gene calls are TRBV6-5 and TRBJ1-1; D gene ambiguous. The V end lost 4 bases, the J end lost 5 bases, and 17 bases lay between the germline ends. The CDR3 runs 15 residues. The germline gives CDR1 MNHEY, CDR2 SVGAGI.

By sample fraction, this clone is medium-sized. The rearrangement links TRBV27 to TRBJ2-1; a possible D gene is TRBD2 (5 bases). Germline V gene data show CDR1 as MNHEY and CDR2 as SMNVEV (reference sequence). The CDR3 extends over 13 amino acids. Trimming shortened V by 0 bases and J by 10 bases, and 10 bases separated the two germline ends. The CDR3 DNA reads TGTGCCAGCAGTTTATCGTACGAGCGGGAGCAGTTCTTC. It yields the protein CASSLSYEREQFF.

A few counts support this clone. The chain couples TRBV6-6 to TRBJ2-7; 7 positions match TRBD1. Per the germline V gene, CDR1 is MNHNY and CDR2 is SVGAGI (reference sequence). This CDR3 spans 13 amino acids. The V gene end was trimmed by 2 bases and the J gene end by 2 bases; junction bases not matched to a gene: 0. The CDR3 DNA reads TGTGCCAGCAGTTACCAGGGGGCCTACGAGCAGTACTTC. Amino acids: CASSYQGAYEQYF.

The rearrangement uses TRBV4-1 and TRBJ2-5; D ambiguous. CDR1 is MGHRA, CDR2 YSYEKL, per germline. Between the trimmed V and J ends, which lost 1 base and 4 bases, there was a span of 7 bases. The CDR3 spans 13 residues. The CDR3 is CASSQGVLETQYF. The CDR3 bases are TGCGCCAGCAGCCAAGGCGTTTTAGAGACCCAGTACTTC.

A few counts support this clone. The DNA is left out, because the CDR3 cannot be placed on it with certainty; the CDR3 is given as TCRdb lists it. V gene TRBV15 combines with J gene TRBJ2-5; the listed D gene, TRBD1, was not tested against the DNA. The germline V gene encodes CDR1 LNHNV and CDR2 YYDKDF (reference sequence). The CDR3 is 15 amino acids in total, end residues counted. The CDR3 sequence: CATSRDVGRGSGHYF.

This clone was recorded a few times. The DNA for the CDR3 is TGCGCCAGCAGCCATCTTTCAGGGGCCTATAACTATGGCTACACCTTC. As protein: CASSHLSGAYNYGYTF. The chain couples TRBV4-1 to TRBJ1-2; tentative D call: TRBD1 (6 bases). CDR1 MGHRA and CDR2 YSYEKL come from the germline V gene. Trimming left V 3 bases short and J 1 base short, with 15 bases between. This CDR3 has 16 amino acids.

The chain links TRBV29-1 to TRBJ2-7; a weak D match, TRBD1 (6 bases). Germline CDR1 and CDR2: SQVTM and ANQGSEA. This CDR3 contains 12 residues. With 4 bases removed from V and 5 bases from J, the gap between germline ends came to 12 bases. The CDR3 region is CSVVSGQNEQYF. The CDR3 DNA reads as TGCAGCGTTGTTTCTGGACAGAACGAGCAGTACTTC.

The genes are TRBV9 and TRBJ2-5, with 9 positions matching TRBD2. V shed 0 bases, J shed 4 bases, and the junction held 7 bases outside the gene matches. The germline gives CDR1 SGDLS, CDR2 YYNGEE. This CDR3 region has 16 residues. Written as DNA, the CDR3 is TGTGCCAGCAGCGTAGGGCCTAGCGGGATCCGAGAGACCCAGTACTTC. Amino acid sequence: CASSVGPSGIRETQYF.

In its sample, this clone was seen a few times. It may be a read error: a sequence one base away is much more abundant. V and J are TRBV4-1 and TRBJ2-7; D is perhaps TRBD1 (6 bases). The CDR3 totals 16 residues. Germline values: CDR1 MGHRA, CDR2 YSYEKL. Written as DNA, the CDR3 is TGCGCCCGCAGCCAAGAAGTACAGGGTTTCGGCTACGAGCAGTACTTC. The encoded protein is CARSQEVQGFGYEQYF.

This rearrangement joins TRBV23-1 to TRBJ2-7; maybe TRBD1 (5 bases). TRBV23-1 counts as an open reading frame of uncertain function. Trimming removed 6 bases from V and 3 bases from J, with 9 bases in between. CDR3 length equals 12 residues. CDR3 DNA sequence: TGCGCCAGCAGGGACACCGTCTACGAGCAGTACTTC. Translating it yields CASRDTVYEQYF.

The gene calls are TRBV19 and TRBJ1-1; 11 bases fit TRBD1. Trimming at V came to 7 bases and at J to 6 bases, leaving 7 bases not matched to a gene. The V gene's germline CDR1 is LNHDA and CDR2 SQIVND (reference sequence). This CDR3 spans 14 amino acids. This chain's CDR3 is CASTEPGQGAEAFF. The CDR3 bases are TGTGCCAGTACGGAACCGGGACAGGGGGCTGAAGCTTTCTTT.

The chain links TRBV27 to TRBJ1-2; TRBD1 is a possible D gene (5 bases). Germline V gene data show CDR1 as MNHEY and CDR2 as SMNVEV (reference sequence). CDR3 length: 13 amino acids. V was trimmed by 1 base and J by 8 bases, leaving 11 bases between them. Here the CDR3 reads CASSLWGNTGYTF. The CDR3 bases are TGTGCCAGCAGTTTATGGGGGAATACAGGCTACACCTTC.

The gene calls are TRBV5-5 and TRBJ2-7; a possible D gene is TRBD1 (5 bases). This CDR3 contains 14 residues. V lost 2 bases to trimming and J lost 2 bases, with 11 bases between them. The V gene's germline CDR1 is SGHKS and CDR2 YYEKEE (reference sequence). This CDR3 is CASSFWGSTYEQYF. DNA for the CDR3: TGTGCCAGCAGCTTTTGGGGCAGTACCTACGAGCAGTACTTC.

This clone is labeled medium-sized. The sample holds other DNA sequences that translate to the same CDR3. The V and J genes are TRBV25-1 and TRBJ2-2; D is possibly TRBD2 (6 bases). The CDR3 is 18 residues long. The V end lost 1 base, the J end lost 3 bases, and 18 bases lay between the germline ends. The germline V gene has CDR1 MGHDK and CDR2 SYGVNS. CDR3 protein: CASSESGRGIVYTGELFF. DNA of the CDR3: TGTGCCAGCAGTGAATCTGGGCGCGGGATAGTGTACACCGGGGAGCTGTTTTTT.

In this sample, this clone turned up a few times. The rearrangement links TRBV7-9 to TRBJ2-1, with D possibly matching TRBD2 (6 bases). The V gene lost 1 base and the J gene lost 9 bases, with 28 bases spanning the gap. The CDR3 covers 19 residues. Germline V gene lookup returns CDR1 SEHNR and CDR2 FQNEAQ (reference sequence). Written as DNA, the CDR3 is TGTGCCAGCAGCTTAGACCCTCTACTACGGGACTCAAAAACGCTTGAGCAGTTCTTC. Translating gives CASSLDPLLRDSKTLEQFF.

DNA of the CDR3: TGTGCCAGTAGTCCACGGGACAGCTCTAACACTGAAGCTTTCTTT. It specifies CASSPRDSSNTEAFF. The rearrangement joins TRBV19 to TRBJ1-1, with 7 bases identical to TRBD1. CDR1 is LNHDA and CDR2 is SQIVND in the germline V gene (reference sequence). V gave up 5 bases and J gave up 2 bases; unmatched junction bases: 8. The CDR3 is 15 amino acids.

V is TRBV7-6 and J is TRBJ2-7; D gene uncertain. CDR1 and CDR2 (germline): SGHVS, FNYEAQ. The CDR3 is made up of 14 amino acids. V lost 5 bases to trimming and J lost 2 bases, with 13 bases between them. This CDR3 is CASSQDTGPYEQYF. CDR3 nucleotide sequence: TGTGCCAGCAGCCAAGACACTGGGCCCTACGAGCAGTACTTC. Supplemented by reference TRBV7-6 and TRBJ2-7, the full variable domain reads GAGVSQSPRYKVTKRGQDVALRCDPISGHVSLYWYRQALGQGPEFLTYFNYEAQQDKSGLPNDRFSAERPEGSISTLTIQRTEQRDSAMYRCASSQDTGPYEQYFGPGTRLTVT.

This sequence joins TRBV13 and TRBJ2-4; possible D gene TRBD2, 6 bases. Germline CDR1 PRHDT, CDR2 FYEKMQ (reference sequence). V was shortened by 5 bases and J by 2 bases, with 13 bases between the two germline ends. The CDR3 covers 15 residues. The CDR3 sequence: CASSGTPGPKNIQYF. The CDR3 DNA reads TGTGCCAGCAGCGGGACTCCAGGCCCCAAAAACATTCAGTACTTC.

V and J are TRBV28 and TRBJ2-3; D unresolved. The CDR3 contains 13 residues. Germline V gives CDR1 MDHEN, CDR2 SYDVKM. V was trimmed by 5 bases and J by 4 bases, leaving 10 bases between them. The CDR3 spells CASSPGLADTQYF. DNA for the CDR3: TGTGCCAGCAGTCCTGGATTAGCAGATACGCAGTATTTT.

This clone was counted only a few times. This sequence joins TRBV6-6 and TRBJ2-7, with D possibly matching TRBD1 (6 bases). V was clipped by 5 bases and J by 3 bases, with 8 bases between them. Germline V CDR1 and CDR2: MNHNY, SVGAGI (reference sequence). This CDR3 spans 12 amino acids. This CDR3 reads CASSVQGYEQYF. The CDR3, as DNA: TGTGCCAGCAGTGTACAGGGCTACGAGCAGTACTTC.

The rearrangement joins TRBV15 to TRBJ2-2, with D unresolved. Germline V CDR1 and CDR2: LNHNV, YYDKDF (reference sequence). The V gene lost 5 bases and the J gene lost 1 base, with 8 bases spanning the gap. CDR3 length: 14 residues. DNA of the CDR3: TGTGCCACCAGCTTGGGATTGAACACCGGGGAGCTGTTTTTT. It encodes CATSLGLNTGELFF.

V gene TRBV7-9 combines with J gene TRBJ2-5, with 7 bases aligning to TRBD2. CDR3 size: 12 residues. Trimming cost V 5 bases and J 5 bases; bases outside gene matches: 2. CDR1 and CDR2 (germline): SEHNR, FQNEAQ (reference sequence). The CDR3 DNA sequence: TGTGCCAGCAGCGGGGGGGACGAGACCCAGTACTTC. Translation gives CASSGGDETQYF.

A few counts support this clone. The rearrangement links TRBV2 to TRBJ2-7, with 8 nucleotides matching TRBD1. This CDR3 has 18 amino acids. J lost 1 base, V lost 7 bases, and 18 bases had no gene match. Germline V gene data show CDR1 as SNHLY and CDR2 as FYNNEI. The CDR3 sequence is CASTEGGTGRPISYEQYF. The CDR3 DNA follows: TGTGCCAGCACCGAGGGTGGGACAGGCCGTCCGATTTCCTACGAGCAGTACTTC.

The chain is built from TRBV5-4 and TRBJ2-2; 15 bases map to TRBD2. After removal of 4 bases from V and 1 base from J, the junction contained 5 bases not matched to a gene. CDR3 length: 18 residues. The germline gives CDR1 SGHNT, CDR2 YYREEE (reference sequence). CDR3 sequence (DNA): TGTGCCAGCAGCCAGGGACTAGCGGGGGGACTGAACACCGGGGAGCTGTTTTTT. Its translation: CASSQGLAGGLNTGELFF.

This clone was seen a few times. The chain uses TRBV6-5 and TRBJ2-2; 7 bases are shared with TRBD1. V trimming: 0 bases; J trimming: 4 bases; junction bases outside the gene matches: 2. Germline V gene data show CDR1 as MNHEY and CDR2 as SVGAGI. This CDR3 comprises 15 residues. CDR3 sequence reads: CASSYSYRGTGELFF. In DNA form, the CDR3 reads TGTGCCAGCAGTTACTCGTACAGGGGCACCGGGGAGCTGTTTTTT.

The V gene is TRBV6-5, the J gene TRBJ2-5; D may be TRBD2 (5 bases). Looked up from germline, CDR1 is MNHEY and CDR2 is SVGAGI. The CDR3 has 13 amino acids. V was trimmed by 9 bases and J by 2 bases, leaving 13 bases between them. CDR3 in DNA: TGTGCCAGAAAAGGGCGGAGGCAAGAGACCCAGTACTTC. Its protein product is CARKGRRQETQYF.

This sequence joins TRBV4-1 and TRBJ1-2; TRBD1 agrees at 7 bases. CDR1 is MGHRA and CDR2 is YSYEKL in the germline V gene. J lost 4 bases, V lost 3 bases, and 8 bases had no gene match. The CDR3 is 15 residues long. In nucleotides, the CDR3 is TGCGCCAGCAGCCAGGGCCTCGGGACAGTCTATGGCTACACCTTC. The encoded protein is CASSQGLGTVYGYTF.

As regards this clone: A junction end diverges from the germline sequence, so it may reflect a read error. The chain links TRBV6-1 to TRBJ2-7, with 7 nucleotides matching TRBD2. The CDR3 loop spans 13 amino acids. Germline V gene lookup returns CDR1 MNHNS and CDR2 SASEGT. CDR3 sequence: CASSEISGDPGGF. The DNA for the CDR3 is TGTGCCAGCAGTGAAATATCGGGCGACCCGGGGGGCTTC.

V usage is TRBV19 and J usage is TRBJ2-7; D not certain. CDR3 length equals 15 residues. Germline assignment: CDR1 LNHDA and CDR2 SQIVND (reference sequence). V shed 7 bases and J shed 2 bases, with 18 bases lying between them. CDR3 loop: CASNLGPDHPYEQYF. DNA for the CDR3: TGTGCCAGTAATCTCGGACCCGACCACCCCTACGAGCAGTACTTC.

The chain links TRBV28 to TRBJ2-7; 9 bases match TRBD1. V lost 3 bases to trimming and J lost 3 bases; unmatched junction nucleotides: 15. The germline gives CDR1 MDHEN, CDR2 SYDVKM. The CDR3 runs 18 residues. The CDR3 DNA follows: TGTGCCAGCAGTTTCCCTAGTCGGACAGGGGAGGACGACTACGAGCAGTACTTC. Encoded protein: CASSFPSRTGEDDYEQYF.

The chain links TRBV2 to TRBJ2-7; a possible D gene is TRBD1 (5 bases). V was cut by 2 bases and J by 3 bases, with 8 bases left in between. CDR3 size: 13 residues. Germline loops: CDR1 SNHLY, CDR2 FYNNEI. CDR3 region: CASSEYRRYEQYF. CDR3 nucleotide sequence: TGTGCCAGCAGTGAATACAGGCGCTACGAGCAGTACTTC. The full variable domain, in which reference TRBV2 and TRBJ2-7 provide the parts outside the CDR3, is EPEVTQTPSHQVTQMGQEVILRCVPISNHLYFYWYRQILGQKVEFLVSFYNNEISEKSEIFDDQFSVERPDGSNFTLKIRSTKLEDSAMYFCASSEYRRYEQYFGPGTRLTVT.